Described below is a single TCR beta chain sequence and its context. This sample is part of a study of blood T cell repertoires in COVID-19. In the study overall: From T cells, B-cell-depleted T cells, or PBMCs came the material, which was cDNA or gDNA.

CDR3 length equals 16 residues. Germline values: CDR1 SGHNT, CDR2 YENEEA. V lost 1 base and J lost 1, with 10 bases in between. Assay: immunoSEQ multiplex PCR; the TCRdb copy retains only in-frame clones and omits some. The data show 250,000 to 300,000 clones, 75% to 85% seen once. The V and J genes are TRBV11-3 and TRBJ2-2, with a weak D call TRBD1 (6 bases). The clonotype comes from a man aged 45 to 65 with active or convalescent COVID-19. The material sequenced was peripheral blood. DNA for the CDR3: TGTGCCAGCAGCTTAGTATGCAGGGGGAACACCGGGGAGCTGTTTTTT. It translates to CASSLVCRGNTGELFF.